One sample yielded the 27 T cell receptor beta chains listed below, sequenced in a study of post-analysis software for immune sequencing data. Overall study results and limits: A handful of TRBV segments occurring more often in patients than controls included TRBV5-6, TRBV5-1 and TRBV20-1.

What these receptors recognize is not known. Included in the TCR beta cDNA libraries were unique molecular identifiers. TCRdb recomputed calls from the PCR reads with MiXCR, one row per CDR3 protein. Counted here are roughly 570,000 distinct CDR3 sequences, 34% occurring once; the ten biggest clones make up 5% to 6%. Sequencing used blood. These receptors were taken from a girl aged 2-17 years with multiple sclerosis.

This clonotype was seen a handful of times. The germline gene is not matched at one end of the junction; a read error may be the cause. J is TRBJ2-7 and V is TRBV7-7; D is possibly TRBD1 (6 bases). The V gene's germline CDR1 is SSHAT and CDR2 FNYEAQ (reference sequence). This CDR3 spans 14 amino acids. CDR3 in DNA: TGTGCTAGCAGCTTAGCCCCGGACAGCTACGAGCAGTACTTC. This encodes CASSLAPDSYEQYF.

This chain connects TRBV2 to TRBJ2-3; D may be TRBD1 (6 bases). V gave up 4 bases and J gave up 6 bases, with 20 bases separating them. The CDR3 loop spans 16 amino acids. Germline V gene lookup returns CDR1 SNHLY and CDR2 FYNNEI. Written as DNA, the CDR3 is TGTGCCAGCAGTGGCCCCTGGCAGGGGAGTTGGGATACGCAGTATTTT. Its translation: CASSGPWQGSWDTQYF. The complete variable domain, with remaining parts taken from reference TRBV2 and TRBJ2-3, reads EPEVTQTPSHQVTQMGQEVILRCVPISNHLYFYWYRQILGQKVEFLVSFYNNEISEKSEIFDDQFSVERPDGSNFTLKIRSTKLEDSAMYFCASSGPWQGSWDTQYFGPGTRLTVL.

The chain has TRBV5-1 and TRBJ2-6; D uncertain. Germline V lookup: CDR1 SGHRS, CDR2 YFSETQ. The CDR3 totals 14 residues. With 6 bases removed from V and 2 bases from J, the gap between germline ends came to 9 bases. CDR3 DNA sequence: TGCGCCAGCAAGCACTCCCCTGGGGCCAACGTCCTGACTTTC. Translated, it gives CASKHSPGANVLTF.

The chain links TRBV19 to TRBJ1-6, with D possibly TRBD1 on 6 matching bases. V lost 4 bases, J lost 10 bases, and 14 bases lay in between. The germline V gene encodes CDR1 LNHDA and CDR2 SQIVND (reference sequence). This CDR3 is built from 14 residues. The CDR3 region has the DNA TGTGCCAGTAGTAGGTCGGACAGTTCATCACCCCTCCACTTT. Amino acids: CASSRSDSSSPLHF.

This clonotype was detected ten times or more. J is TRBJ2-3 and V is TRBV29-1; TRBD2 matches at 10 bases. This CDR3 is built from 15 residues. The junction had 5 bases not matched to a gene; V was cut back by 5 bases and J by 0 bases. The V gene's germline CDR1 is SQVTM and CDR2 ANQGSEA. The CDR3 reads CSVILAGASTDTQYF. The CDR3 bases are TGCAGCGTTATCCTAGCGGGAGCTAGCACAGATACGCAGTATTTT.

Ten or more counts support this clonotype. The V and J genes are TRBV20-1 and TRBJ2-7; D is undetermined. CDR1 DFQATT and CDR2 SNEGSKA come from the germline V gene (reference sequence). The CDR3 loop spans 12 amino acids. V was shortened by 6 bases and J by 2 bases, with 11 bases between the two germline ends. The CDR3 protein is CSASDRAYEQYF. The CDR3 DNA follows: TGCAGTGCATCTGACCGCGCCTACGAGCAGTACTTC.

This clonotype was counted between two and nine times. This rearrangement joins TRBV5-1 to TRBJ2-3, with D possibly TRBD2 on 5 matching bases. V was pared by 0 bases and J by 1 base, with 9 bases between. The CDR3 is 15 amino acids. Germline values: CDR1 SGHRS, CDR2 YFSETQ. CDR3 in DNA: TGCGCCAGCAGCTTGGAACTAGACGGCACAGATACGCAGTATTTT. Protein product: CASSLELDGTDTQYF.

V is TRBV5-6 and J is TRBJ1-2; no reliable D call. Trimming cost V 2 bases and J 1 base, with 9 bases left between them. There are 14 residues in the CDR3. The germline gives CDR1 SGHDT, CDR2 YYEEEE. For the CDR3, the DNA is TGTGCCAGCAGCTTCGTCGGCTATAACTATGGCTACACCTTC. As protein: CASSFVGYNYGYTF.

There are a few counts of this clonotype. The chain employs TRBV20-1 and TRBJ1-6, with D unclear. Germline assignment: CDR1 DFQATT and CDR2 SNEGSKA (reference sequence). The CDR3 is 13 amino acids. V shed 3 bases and J shed 9 bases, with 12 bases lying between them. The CDR3 coding sequence is TGCAGTGCTAGGCCCTCCGGAGTTTCACCCCTCCACTTT. Protein sequence: CSARPSGVSPLHF.

The genes are TRBV20-1 and TRBJ2-7, with D maybe TRBD1 (5 bases). Between the trimmed V and J ends, which lost 3 bases and 2 bases, there was a span of 11 bases. From germline, CDR1 is DFQATT and CDR2 SNEGSKA (reference sequence). The CDR3 runs 13 residues. This chain's CDR3 is CSASWQGAYEQYF. The CDR3 nucleotides are TGCAGTGCTAGTTGGCAGGGCGCCTACGAGCAGTACTTC.

This chain links TRBV20-1 with TRBJ1-5, with D possibly TRBD1 on 5 matching bases. Germline CDR1 and CDR2: DFQATT and SNEGSKA (reference sequence). V dropped 1 base and J dropped 2 bases, with 9 bases sitting between them. The CDR3 is made up of 14 amino acids. The CDR3 loop is CSARGQPRNQPQHF. In DNA form, the CDR3 reads TGCAGTGCTAGAGGACAGCCTCGCAATCAGCCCCAGCATTTT.

This clonotype occurred a few times. The chain carries TRBV12-3 or TRBV12-4 and TRBJ2-5; 11 nucleotides align to TRBD2. V lost 5 bases to trimming and J lost 3 bases; unmatched junction nucleotides: 8. The CDR3 has 16 residues. CDR3 amino acids: CASSGTSGGVEETQYF. Here the CDR3 DNA reads TGTGCCAGCAGTGGAACTAGCGGGGGTGTCGAAGAGACCCAGTACTTC.

This rearrangement joins TRBV6-2 or TRBV6-3 to TRBJ1-4; 8 bases align to TRBD1. Trimming at V came to 4 bases and at J to 5 bases, leaving 9 bases not matched to a gene. The CDR3 has 16 residues. In germline, CDR1 is MNHEY, CDR2 SVGEGT. The CDR3 spells CASSSRPRDRNEKLFF. In DNA, the CDR3 is TGTGCCAGCAGTTCTCGCCCCCGGGACAGGAATGAAAAACTGTTTTTT.

In regard to this clonotype: The junction shows a germline mismatch at one end, possibly a read error. The J gene is TRBJ2-5, the V gene TRBV24-1, with 9 bases identical to TRBD1. In germline, CDR1 is KGHDR, CDR2 SFDVKD. This CDR3 is built from 16 residues. The chain's CDR3 is CAASDSPGQGQETQYF. The CDR3 bases are TGTGCCGCCAGTGATTCCCCGGGACAGGGACAAGAGACCCAGTACTTC.

The V call is TRBV9, the J call TRBJ2-3, with a tentative D call TRBD2 (6 bases). Germline V gives CDR1 SGDLS, CDR2 YYNGEE. The CDR3 spans 16 residues. The V end was cut by 4 bases, the J end by 1 base, with 16 bases between. The CDR3 protein is CASSWRLGGGTDTQYF. As DNA, the CDR3 is TGTGCCAGCAGCTGGAGGCTGGGGGGTGGCACAGATACGCAGTATTTT. Full variable domain (remainder filled in from reference TRBV9 and TRBJ2-3): DSGVTQTPKHLITATGQRVTLRCSPRSGDLSVYWYQQSLDQGLQFLIQYYNGEERAKGNILERFSAQQFPDLHSELNLSSLELGDSALYFCASSWRLGGGTDTQYFGPGTRLTVL.

The chain is built from TRBV7-2 and TRBJ1-1; D remains unclear. V gave up 5 bases and J gave up 1 base, with 14 bases separating them. The CDR3 has 15 amino acids. Germline V gene lookup returns CDR1 SGHTA and CDR2 FQGNSA. The CDR3 nucleotides read TGTGCCAGCAGCCAAGAAGGGCCACGGAACACTGAAGCTTTCTTT. Translation gives CASSQEGPRNTEAFF.

This chain connects TRBV29-1 to TRBJ1-1; TRBD1 matches at 7 bases. CDR1 SQVTM and CDR2 ANQGSEA come from the germline V gene. The J segment lost 1 base and the V segment lost 4 bases, leaving 3 bases of the junction unmatched. CDR3 length equals 13 residues. The CDR3 protein is CSVATGKNTEAFF. Written as DNA, the CDR3 is TGCAGCGTTGCGACAGGGAAGAACACTGAAGCTTTCTTT.

The chain has TRBV5-5 and TRBJ2-7, with D unresolved. This CDR3 has 14 amino acids. The germline gives CDR1 SGHKS, CDR2 YYEKEE (reference sequence). V was clipped by 7 bases and J by 0 bases, with 14 bases between them. CDR3: CASHTEPSSYEQYF. CDR3 DNA: TGTGCCAGCCATACAGAACCAAGCTCCTACGAGCAGTACTTC. The full variable domain, rest sourced from reference TRBV5-5 and TRBJ2-7, is DAGVTQSPTHLIKTRGQQVTLRCSPISGHKSVSWYQQVLGQGPQFIFQYYEKEERGRGNFPDRFSARQFPNYSSELNVNALLLGDSALYLCASHTEPSSYEQYFGPGTRLTVT.

This sequence joins TRBV20-1 and TRBJ1-2; a possible D gene is TRBD1 (5 bases). The germline V and J ends were trimmed by 6 bases and 5 bases, with 22 bases remaining between them. Germline V gene sequence: CDR1 DFQATT, CDR2 SNEGSKA (reference sequence). The CDR3 covers 15 residues. CDR3 in amino acids: CSALMRGIQIYGYTF. CDR3 DNA sequence: TGCAGTGCACTTATGCGGGGGATACAGATTTATGGCTACACCTTC.

This clonotype was observed a handful of times. At one end the junction does not follow the germline gene, possibly because of a read error. The CDR3 region has the DNA TGTGCCAGCAGCCCCGGCGGACAGGGGAACTATGGCTGCACCTTC. Encoded protein: CASSPGGQGNYGCTF. The chain links TRBV7-6 to TRBJ1-2; 9 nucleotides match TRBD1. The CDR3 consists of 15 residues. Per germline, CDR1 SGHVS and CDR2 FNYEAQ.

This clonotype was seen a handful of times. The CDR3 spells CASKIGPKYEQYF. The CDR3 DNA reads TGCGCCAGCAAAATAGGACCCAAATACGAGCAGTACTTC. The chain links TRBV5-1 to TRBJ2-7; no clear D. V lost 6 bases and J lost 4, with 14 bases in between. This CDR3 spans 13 amino acids. Per germline, CDR1 SGHRS and CDR2 YFSETQ.

This clonotype was recorded a few times. This chain links TRBV12-3 or TRBV12-4 with TRBJ1-2; 9 nucleotides line up with TRBD1. This CDR3 is built from 13 residues. Losses at the gene ends were 5 bases for V and 7 bases for J; bases not matched to a gene: 5. The CDR3 nucleotides are TGTGCCAGCAGTCCCTGGACAGGGGTTGGCTACACCTTC. It yields the protein CASSPWTGVGYTF.

The chain links TRBV20-1 to TRBJ2-7; D gene ambiguous. V dropped 5 bases and J dropped 3 bases, with 20 bases sitting between them. The CDR3 runs 15 residues. Looked up from germline, CDR1 is DFQATT and CDR2 is SNEGSKA (reference sequence). The CDR3 DNA reads as TGCAGTGCTTCCTCCCCGGATTCACAAGGCTACGAGCAGTACTTC. The encoded protein is CSASSPDSQGYEQYF.

The J gene is TRBJ1-2, the V gene TRBV5-1; 10 bases are shared with TRBD1. The CDR3 length is 17 residues. CDR1 is SGHRS, CDR2 YFSETQ, per germline. With V trimmed by 3 bases and J by 1 base, 9 bases remained unmatched. CDR3 sequence (DNA): TGCGCCAGCAGCTCCGATGAGGGACAGGGGTATAACTATGGCTACACCTTC. Protein: CASSSDEGQGYNYGYTF.

The chain is built from TRBV28 and TRBJ1-4; no clear D gene. The CDR3 is made up of 12 amino acids. V lost 7 bases to trimming and J lost 8 bases, with 11 bases between them. Germline lookup yields CDR1 MDHEN and CDR2 SYDVKM. The CDR3 DNA reads as TGTGCCAGCAATTCGTTAATAGAAAAACTGTTTTTT. The encoded protein is CASNSLIEKLFF.

The rearrangement uses TRBV27 and TRBJ2-7; possible D gene TRBD1, 5 bases. Trimming took 7 bases from V and 1 from J, leaving 14 bases between them. This CDR3 spans 14 amino acids. From germline, CDR1 is MNHEY and CDR2 SMNVEV (reference sequence). CDR3 coding DNA: TGTGCCAGCAAAAGGCTGGCAGGGTCCTACGAGCAGTACTTC. This gives the protein CASKRLAGSYEQYF.

This chain uses TRBV12-3 or TRBV12-4 with TRBJ2-1, with TRBD2 matching over 7 bases. The CDR3 totals 16 residues. The V segment lost 6 bases and the J segment 2 bases; nucleotides outside the gene matches: 10. Here the CDR3 DNA reads TGTGCCAGCAGCTCTCCCTCCGCGGGGGCCTACAATGAGCAGTTCTTC. Residues: CASSSPSAGAYNEQFF.